This TCR beta chain originates from a study of T cells in Graves' hyperthyroidism and ophthalmopathy. Looking at the study overall: The blood sample was taken at first diagnosis, before treatment began.

There were TCR beta CDR3 regions amplified from RNA transcripts. A set of HTBI primers served as the primers for a first-round RT-PCR of the TCR CDR3. TCRdb independently ran MiXCR on the multiplex PCR reads; one entry per CDR3 protein. The sample consists of hundreds of thousands of distinct CDR3 sequences, roughly 15% of them appearing once. Study-wide results and limits: A 13 V-J model separated ophthalmopathy from stable hyperthyroidism.

This clonotype appeared a few times. Antigen unknown. Pregnant or lactating patients were excluded, as were those with uncontrolled infection or other autoimmune disease. The diagnostic basis comprised clinical symptoms, serum thyroxine and TRAb, thyroid ultrasound and orbital computed tomography. The TCR sequence derives from a woman in her forties with Graves' ophthalmopathy. Source material: blood.

In nucleotides, the CDR3 is TGTGCCAGCAGCTTAGCGGGGACAGGGGGCGCCGGGGAGCTGTTTTTT. Translated: CASSLAGTGGAGELFF. This sequence joins TRBV7-8 and TRBJ2-2, with 12 positions matching TRBD1. This CDR3 region has 16 residues. Trimming removed 0 bases from V and 6 bases from J; junction bases left unmatched: 2. The germline CDR1 and CDR2 sequences are SGHVS and FQNEAQ.